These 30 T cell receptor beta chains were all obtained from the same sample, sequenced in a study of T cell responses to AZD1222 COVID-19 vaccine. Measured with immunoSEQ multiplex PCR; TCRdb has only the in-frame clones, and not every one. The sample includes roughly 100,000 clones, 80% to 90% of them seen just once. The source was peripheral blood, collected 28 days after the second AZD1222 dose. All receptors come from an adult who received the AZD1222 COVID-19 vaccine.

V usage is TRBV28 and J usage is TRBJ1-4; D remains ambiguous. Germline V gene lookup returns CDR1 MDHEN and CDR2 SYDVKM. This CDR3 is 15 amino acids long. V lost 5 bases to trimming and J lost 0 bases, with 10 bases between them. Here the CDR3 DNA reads TGTGCCAGCAGTCGGACGGAAGCAACTAATGAAAAACTGTTTTTT. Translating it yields CASSRTEATNEKLFF.

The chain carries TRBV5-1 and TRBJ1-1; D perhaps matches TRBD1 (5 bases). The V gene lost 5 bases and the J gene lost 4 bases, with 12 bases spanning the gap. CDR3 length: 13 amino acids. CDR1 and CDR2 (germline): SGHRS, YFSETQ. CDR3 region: CASSISGGTEAFF. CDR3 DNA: TGCGCCAGCAGTATTTCGGGGGGCACTGAAGCTTTCTTT.

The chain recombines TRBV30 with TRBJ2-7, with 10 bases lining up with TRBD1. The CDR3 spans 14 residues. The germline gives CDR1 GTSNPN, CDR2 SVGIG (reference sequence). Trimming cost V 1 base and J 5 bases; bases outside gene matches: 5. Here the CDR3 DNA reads TGTGCCTGGAGTGGGGGACAGGGGATCCACGAGCAGTACTTC. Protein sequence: CAWSGGQGIHEQYF.

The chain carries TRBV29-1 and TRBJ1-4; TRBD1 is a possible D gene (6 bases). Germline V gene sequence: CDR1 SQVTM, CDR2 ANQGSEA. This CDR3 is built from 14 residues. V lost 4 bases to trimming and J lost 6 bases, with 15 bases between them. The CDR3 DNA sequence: TGCAGCGTTGCTCCGGGGGGCGCTGATGAAAAACTGTTTTTT. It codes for CSVAPGGADEKLFF.

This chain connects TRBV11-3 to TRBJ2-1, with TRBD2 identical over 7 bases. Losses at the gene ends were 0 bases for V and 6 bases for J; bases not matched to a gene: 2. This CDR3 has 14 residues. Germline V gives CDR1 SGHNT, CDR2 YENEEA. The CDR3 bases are TGTGCCAGCAGCTTAGATGGGACTACCAATGAGCAGTTCTTC. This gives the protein CASSLDGTTNEQFF.

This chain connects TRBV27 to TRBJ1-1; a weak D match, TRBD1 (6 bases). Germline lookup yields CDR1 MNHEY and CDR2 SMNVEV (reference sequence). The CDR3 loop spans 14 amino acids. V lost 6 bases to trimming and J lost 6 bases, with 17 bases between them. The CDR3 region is CASRKTGEAAEAFF. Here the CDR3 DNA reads TGTGCCAGCAGAAAGACAGGAGAGGCCGCTGAAGCTTTCTTT.

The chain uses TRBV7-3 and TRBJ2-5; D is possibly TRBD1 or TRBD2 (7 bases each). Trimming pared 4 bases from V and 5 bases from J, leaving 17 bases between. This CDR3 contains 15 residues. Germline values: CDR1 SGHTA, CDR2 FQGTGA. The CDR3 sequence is CASSSVPGGGETQYF. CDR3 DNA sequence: TGTGCCAGCAGCTCTGTCCCAGGGGGAGGGGAGACCCAGTACTTC.

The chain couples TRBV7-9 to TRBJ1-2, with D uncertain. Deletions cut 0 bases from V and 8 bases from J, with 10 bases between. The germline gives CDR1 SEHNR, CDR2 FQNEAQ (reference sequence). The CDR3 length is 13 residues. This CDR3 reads CASSLAGSGGYTF. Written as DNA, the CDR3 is TGTGCCAGCAGCTTAGCTGGGTCAGGCGGCTACACCTTC.

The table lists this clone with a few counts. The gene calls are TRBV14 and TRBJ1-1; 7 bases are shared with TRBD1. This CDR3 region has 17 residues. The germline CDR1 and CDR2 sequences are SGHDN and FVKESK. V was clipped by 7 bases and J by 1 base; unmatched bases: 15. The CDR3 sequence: CASTPFRPGTANTEAFF. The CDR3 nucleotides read TGTGCCAGCACCCCCTTTCGCCCCGGGACAGCGAACACTGAAGCTTTCTTT.

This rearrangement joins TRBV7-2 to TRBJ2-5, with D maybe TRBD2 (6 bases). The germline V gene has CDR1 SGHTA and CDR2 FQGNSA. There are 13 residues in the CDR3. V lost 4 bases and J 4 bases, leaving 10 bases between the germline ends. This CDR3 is CASSSLGGETQYF. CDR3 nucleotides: TGTGCCAGCAGCTCTCTGGGAGGAGAGACCCAGTACTTC. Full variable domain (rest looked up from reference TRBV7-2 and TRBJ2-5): GAGVSQSPSNKVTEKGKDVELRCDPISGHTALYWYRQSLGQGLEFLIYFQGNSAPDKSGLPSDRFSAERTGGSVSTLTIQRTQQEDSAVYLCASSSLGGETQYFGPGTRLLVL.

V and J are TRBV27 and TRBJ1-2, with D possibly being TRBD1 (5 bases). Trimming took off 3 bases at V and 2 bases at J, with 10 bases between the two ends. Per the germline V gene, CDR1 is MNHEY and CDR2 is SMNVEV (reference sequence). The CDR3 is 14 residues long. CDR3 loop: CASSFLGGNYGYTF. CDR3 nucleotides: TGTGCCAGCAGTTTTCTTGGGGGAAACTATGGCTACACCTTC.

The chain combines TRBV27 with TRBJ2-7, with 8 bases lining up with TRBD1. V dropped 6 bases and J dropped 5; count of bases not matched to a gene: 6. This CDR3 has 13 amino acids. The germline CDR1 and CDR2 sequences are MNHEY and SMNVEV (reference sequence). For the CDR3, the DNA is TGTGCCAGCAGCATGGACAGGGTAAACGAGCAGTACTTC. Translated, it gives CASSMDRVNEQYF.

CDR3 DNA: TGTGCCATCAGTGAGGGCCCAGCCACCGGGGAGCTGTTTTTT. Protein sequence: CAISEGPATGELFF. This chain joins TRBV10-3 and TRBJ2-2; D is unresolved. Looked up from germline, CDR1 is ENHRY and CDR2 is SYGVKD. This CDR3 has 14 amino acids. V lost 2 bases, J lost 4 bases, and 8 bases lay in between.

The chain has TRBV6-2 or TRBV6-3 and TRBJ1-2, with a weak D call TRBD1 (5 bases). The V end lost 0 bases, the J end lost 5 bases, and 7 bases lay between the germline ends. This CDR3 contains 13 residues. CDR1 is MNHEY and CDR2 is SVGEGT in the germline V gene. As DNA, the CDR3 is TGTGCCAGCAGTTACTCGGCAGGGTATGGCTACACCTTC. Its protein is CASSYSAGYGYTF.

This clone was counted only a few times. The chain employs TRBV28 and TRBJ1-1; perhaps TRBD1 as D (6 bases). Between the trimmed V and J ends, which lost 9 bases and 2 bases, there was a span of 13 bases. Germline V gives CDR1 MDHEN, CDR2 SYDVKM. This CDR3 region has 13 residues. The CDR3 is CASFDRPNTEAFF. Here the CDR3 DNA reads TGTGCCAGTTTCGACAGGCCCAACACTGAAGCTTTCTTT.

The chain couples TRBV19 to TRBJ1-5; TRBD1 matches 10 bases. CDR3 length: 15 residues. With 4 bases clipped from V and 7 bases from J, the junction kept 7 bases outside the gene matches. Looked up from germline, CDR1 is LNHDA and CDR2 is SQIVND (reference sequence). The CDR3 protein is CASSRDRGRLQPQHF. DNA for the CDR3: TGTGCCAGTAGTAGGGACAGGGGACGGTTGCAGCCCCAGCATTTT.

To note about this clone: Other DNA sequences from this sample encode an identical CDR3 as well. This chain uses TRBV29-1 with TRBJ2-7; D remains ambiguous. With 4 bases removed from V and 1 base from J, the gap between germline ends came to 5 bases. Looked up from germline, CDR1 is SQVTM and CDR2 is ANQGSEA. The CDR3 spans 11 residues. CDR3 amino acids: CSVGQSYEQYF. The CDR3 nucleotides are TGCAGCGTTGGGCAGTCCTACGAGCAGTACTTC.

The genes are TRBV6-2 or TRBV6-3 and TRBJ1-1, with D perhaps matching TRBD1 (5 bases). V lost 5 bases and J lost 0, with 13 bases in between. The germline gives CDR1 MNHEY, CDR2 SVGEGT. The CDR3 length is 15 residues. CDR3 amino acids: CASSVDMPVNTEAFF. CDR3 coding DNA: TGTGCCAGCAGTGTGGACATGCCCGTGAACACTGAAGCTTTCTTT.

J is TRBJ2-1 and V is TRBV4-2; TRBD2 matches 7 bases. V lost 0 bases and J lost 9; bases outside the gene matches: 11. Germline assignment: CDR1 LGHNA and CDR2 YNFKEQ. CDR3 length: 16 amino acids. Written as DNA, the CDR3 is TGTGCCAGCAGCCAAGATCGGAGCGGCGGGGGTGGTGAGCAGTTCTTC. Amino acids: CASSQDRSGGGGEQFF.

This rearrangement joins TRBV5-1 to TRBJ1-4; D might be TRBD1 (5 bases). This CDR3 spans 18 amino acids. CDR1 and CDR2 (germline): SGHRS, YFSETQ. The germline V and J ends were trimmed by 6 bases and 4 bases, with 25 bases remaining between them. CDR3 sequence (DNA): TGCGCCAGCACCCTGAGGAGGGGCTCTACCGCTCGTAATGAAAAACTGTTTTTT. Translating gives CASTLRRGSTARNEKLFF.

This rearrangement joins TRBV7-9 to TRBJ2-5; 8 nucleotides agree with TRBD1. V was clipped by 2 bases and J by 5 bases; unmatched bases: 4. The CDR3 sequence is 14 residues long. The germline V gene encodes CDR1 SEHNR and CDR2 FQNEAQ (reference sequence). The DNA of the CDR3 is TGTGCCAGCAGCTTAACCCGGACAGGGGAGACCCAGTACTTC. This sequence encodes CASSLTRTGETQYF.

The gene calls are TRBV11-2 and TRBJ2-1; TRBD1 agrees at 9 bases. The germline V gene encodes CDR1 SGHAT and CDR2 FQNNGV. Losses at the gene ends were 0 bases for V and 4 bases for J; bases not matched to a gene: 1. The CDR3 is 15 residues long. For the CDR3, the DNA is TGTGCCAGCAGCTTAGATGGGACAGGGTACAATGAGCAGTTCTTC. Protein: CASSLDGTGYNEQFF.

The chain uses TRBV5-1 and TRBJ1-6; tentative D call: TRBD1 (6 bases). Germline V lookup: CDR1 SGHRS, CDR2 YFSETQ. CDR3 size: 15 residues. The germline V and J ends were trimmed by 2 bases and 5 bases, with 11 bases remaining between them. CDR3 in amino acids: CASSFSQGDNSPLHF. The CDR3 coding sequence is TGCGCCAGCAGCTTTTCACAGGGTGATAATTCACCCCTCCACTTT.

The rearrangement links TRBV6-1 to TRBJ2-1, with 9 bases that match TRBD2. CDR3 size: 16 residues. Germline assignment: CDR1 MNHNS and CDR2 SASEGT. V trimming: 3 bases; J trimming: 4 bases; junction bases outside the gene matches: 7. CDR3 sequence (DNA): TGTGCCAGCAGTGACGTAGCGGGAGTTAAATACAATGAGCAGTTCTTC. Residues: CASSDVAGVKYNEQFF.

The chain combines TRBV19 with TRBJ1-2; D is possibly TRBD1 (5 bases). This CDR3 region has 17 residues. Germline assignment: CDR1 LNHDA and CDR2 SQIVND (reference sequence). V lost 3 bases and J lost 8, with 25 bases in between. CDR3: CASSILEFRGRAEGYTF. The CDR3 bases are TGTGCCAGTAGTATTCTCGAATTCCGGGGCAGGGCTGAGGGCTACACCTTC. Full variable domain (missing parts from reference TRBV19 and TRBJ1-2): DGGITQSPKYLFRKEGQNVTLSCEQNLNHDAMYWYRQDPGQGLRLIYYSQIVNDFQKGDIAEGYSVSREKKESFPLTVTSAQKNPTAFYLCASSILEFRGRAEGYTFGSGTRLTVV.

CDR3 DNA: TGTGCCAGCATTTCACTAGCGGGTCCCCCTTGGACCCAGTACTTC. This translates into CASISLAGPPWTQYF. The chain couples TRBV27 to TRBJ2-5, with TRBD2 matching 9 bases. The CDR3 length is 15 residues. The germline V gene encodes CDR1 MNHEY and CDR2 SMNVEV (reference sequence). The J segment lost 7 bases and the V segment lost 7 bases, leaving 13 bases of the junction unmatched.

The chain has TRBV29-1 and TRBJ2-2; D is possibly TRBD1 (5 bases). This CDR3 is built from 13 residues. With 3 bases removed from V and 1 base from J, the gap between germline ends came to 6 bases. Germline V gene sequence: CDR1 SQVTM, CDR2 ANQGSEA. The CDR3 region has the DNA TGCAGCGTTGACCAGGGGAACACCGGGGAGCTGTTTTTT. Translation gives CSVDQGNTGELFF.

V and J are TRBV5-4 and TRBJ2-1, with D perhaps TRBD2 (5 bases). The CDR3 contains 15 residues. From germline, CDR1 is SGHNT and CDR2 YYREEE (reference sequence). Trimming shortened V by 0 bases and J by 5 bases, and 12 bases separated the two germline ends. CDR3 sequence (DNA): TGTGCCAGCAGCTTGGGGGGAGTAGGGAACAATGAGCAGTTCTTC. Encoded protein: CASSLGGVGNNEQFF.

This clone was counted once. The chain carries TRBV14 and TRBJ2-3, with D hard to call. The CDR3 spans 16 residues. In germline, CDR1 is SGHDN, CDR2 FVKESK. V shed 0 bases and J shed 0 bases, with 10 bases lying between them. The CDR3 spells CASSQDWRLSTDTQYF. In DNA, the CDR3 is TGTGCCAGCAGCCAAGATTGGAGACTCAGCACAGATACGCAGTATTTT. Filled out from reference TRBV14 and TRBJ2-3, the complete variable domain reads EAGVTQFPSHSVIEKGQTVTLRCDPISGHDNLYWYRRVMGKEIKFLLHFVKESKQDESGMPNNRFLAERTGGTYSTLKVQPAELEDSGVYFCASSQDWRLSTDTQYFGPGTRLTVL.

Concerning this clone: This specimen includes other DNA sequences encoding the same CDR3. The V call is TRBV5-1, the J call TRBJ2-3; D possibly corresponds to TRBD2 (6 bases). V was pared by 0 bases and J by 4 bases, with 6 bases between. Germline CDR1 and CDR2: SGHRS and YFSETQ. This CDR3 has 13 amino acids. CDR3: CASSLGEADTQYF. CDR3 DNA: TGCGCCAGCAGCTTGGGGGAGGCAGATACGCAGTATTTT. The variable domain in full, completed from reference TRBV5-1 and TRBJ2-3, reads KAGVTQTPRYLIKTRGQQVTLSCSPISGHRSVSWYQQTPGQGLQFLFEYFSETQRNKGNFPGRFSGRQFSNSRSEMNVSTLELGDSALYLCASSLGEADTQYFGPGTRLTVL.